The 19 T cell receptor beta chains given below trace back to one sample, sequenced in a study of graft-versus-host responses after intestinal transplantation. No cognate antigen is known for these TCRs. Sequencing was performed with immunoSEQ multiplex PCR; in TCRdb, only in-frame clones are kept and a portion is missing. The sample holds some 85,000 clones, around 90% seen once. The source material was unstimulated CD8+ T cells sorted from spleen or lymph node cells, sampled before transplant. These receptors were obtained from a human donor who was the organ donor for an intestinal transplant.

This clone was counted once. The chain links TRBV5-5 to TRBJ1-5, with D perhaps TRBD1 (6 bases). V lost 4 bases and J lost 5, with 19 bases in between. This CDR3 is built from 16 residues. The germline CDR1 and CDR2 sequences are SGHKS and YYEKEE (reference sequence). CDR3: CASSPRAGAEYQPQHF. DNA of the CDR3: TGTGCCAGCAGCCCGAGGGCGGGGGCGGAATATCAGCCCCAGCATTTT.

This chain connects TRBV7-2 to TRBJ2-5; D may match TRBD1 or TRBD2 (5 bases each). The end of the DNA fits TRBJ2-7 better, so the J call may be wrong. The CDR3 loop spans 13 amino acids. The germline gives CDR1 SGHTA, CDR2 FQGNSA. CDR3 protein: CASSWDGSYEQYF. The CDR3, as DNA: TGTGCCAGCAGCTGGGACGGCTCCTACGAGCAGTACTTC.

The chain has TRBV2 and TRBJ2-1, with 8 bases lining up with TRBD2. The CDR3 sequence is 13 residues long. Germline CDR1 is SNHLY and CDR2 is FYNNEI. Unmatched junction bases numbered 6, after V lost 6 bases and J lost 8 bases. The CDR3 loop is CASRPPGGYEQFF. The CDR3 DNA reads TGTGCCAGCAGGCCGCCGGGGGGGTATGAGCAGTTCTTC.

The V call is TRBV11-2, the J call TRBJ1-2, with D uncertain. CDR1 and CDR2 from the germline V gene are SGHAT and FQNNGV. The CDR3 has 16 residues. The V end lost 4 bases, the J end lost 0 bases, and 15 bases lay between the germline ends. Here the CDR3 DNA reads TGTGCCAGCAGCTCCGTGGATAAACCCCCTAACTATGGCTACACCTTC. This codes for CASSSVDKPPNYGYTF.

CDR3 DNA sequence: TGTGCCAGCAGCGTAACTAATTTGGCAGTGTTCGGGCCCCAGCATTTT. Its protein is CASSVTNLAVFGPQHF. This chain connects TRBV5-5 to TRBJ1-5, with D hard to call. This CDR3 comprises 16 residues. CDR1 and CDR2 (germline): SGHKS, YYEKEE (reference sequence). V dropped 4 bases and J dropped 9 bases, with 23 bases sitting between them.

V is TRBV7-3 and J is TRBJ1-1; the D is unclear. CDR1 is SGHTA and CDR2 is FQGTGA in the germline V gene. Trimming stripped 1 base from V and 4 bases from J, with 13 bases between. CDR3 length equals 15 residues. The CDR3 here is CASSLNAGLGTEAFF. The DNA of the CDR3 is TGTGCCAGCAGCTTAAATGCGGGGTTGGGCACTGAAGCTTTCTTT.

The V and J genes are TRBV28 and TRBJ1-1; D gene ambiguous. This CDR3 region has 17 residues. Per germline, CDR1 MDHEN and CDR2 SYDVKM. The germline V and J ends were trimmed by 3 bases and 6 bases, with 23 bases remaining between them. As DNA, the CDR3 is TGTGCCAGCAGTTTCACTCAACTTCTTTATATTCCCTCTGAAGCTTTCTTT. This gives the protein CASSFTQLLYIPSEAFF.

The V gene is TRBV9, the J gene TRBJ2-3, with D perhaps assigned TRBD1 or TRBD2 (5 bases each). This CDR3 is 15 amino acids long. The V and J ends lost 3 bases and 2 bases respectively, with 13 bases between them. Germline-derived CDR1 and CDR2 are SGDLS and YYNGEE. The CDR3 nucleotides read TGTGCCAGCAGCGGATGGATGGGGGACACAGATACGCAGTATTTT. It specifies CASSGWMGDTDTQYF.

The chain has TRBV30 and TRBJ1-5; possibly TRBD1 for D (5 bases). This CDR3 comprises 14 residues. Germline CDR1 and CDR2: GTSNPN and SVGIG (reference sequence). Trimming cost V 2 bases and J 6 bases, with 14 bases left between them. The CDR3 bases are TGTGCCTGGAGTACCGACAGCGGGGTTCAGCCCCAGCATTTT. This sequence encodes CAWSTDSGVQPQHF.

This clone has only a few counts. The V and J genes are TRBV19 and TRBJ1-6; D ambiguous. Looked up from germline, CDR1 is LNHDA and CDR2 is SQIVND (reference sequence). The CDR3 is 12 amino acids. V was shortened by 7 bases and J by 7 bases, with 8 bases between the two germline ends. The CDR3 sequence: CASKSGNSPLHF. DNA for the CDR3: TGTGCCAGTAAGTCGGGGAATTCACCCCTCCACTTT.

The rearrangement links TRBV27 to TRBJ2-2; D is undetermined. The CDR3 totals 12 residues. From germline, CDR1 is MNHEY and CDR2 SMNVEV (reference sequence). Trimming removed 5 bases at V and 2 bases at J, with 3 bases between. Here the CDR3 reads CASSLNTGELFF. CDR3 in DNA: TGTGCCAGCAGTCTAAACACCGGGGAGCTGTTTTTT.

The chain links TRBV9 to TRBJ1-1, with D maybe TRBD1 (5 bases). Deletions cut 4 bases from V and 4 bases from J, with 17 bases between. The CDR3 contains 15 residues. Looked up from germline, CDR1 is SGDLS and CDR2 is YYNGEE. Here the CDR3 DNA reads TGTGCCAGCAGCCCTTGGGGGGGGGAAGTCACTGAAGCTTTCTTT. This sequence encodes CASSPWGGEVTEAFF.

The V gene is TRBV6-5, the J gene TRBJ2-7, with D maybe TRBD1 (5 bases). Germline V gene lookup returns CDR1 MNHEY and CDR2 SVGAGI. The CDR3 has 14 residues. V lost 0 bases, J lost 5 bases, and 11 bases lay in between. CDR3 region: CASSYSAGNNEQYF. The CDR3 DNA reads as TGTGCCAGCAGTTACTCGGCAGGGAATAACGAGCAGTACTTC.

The rearrangement uses TRBV6-9 and TRBJ1-6; no reliable D call. The CDR3 sequence is 10 residues long. V dropped 2 bases and J dropped 11 bases, with 1 base sitting between them. From germline, CDR1 is MNHGY and CDR2 SVAAGI. The CDR3 region has the DNA TGTGCCAGCAGTTATACACCCCTCCACTTT. Its translation: CASSYTPLHF.

The chain recombines TRBV9 with TRBJ2-6; no clear D gene. This CDR3 is built from 11 residues. Per the germline V gene, CDR1 is SGDLS and CDR2 is YYNGEE. V shed 7 bases and J shed 1 base, with 0 bases lying between them. The CDR3 sequence: CASSGANVLTF. CDR3 DNA: TGTGCCAGCTCTGGGGCCAACGTCCTGACTTTC.

J is TRBJ2-7 and V is TRBV6-1, with D tentatively TRBD2 (5 bases). In germline, CDR1 is MNHNS, CDR2 SASEGT. This CDR3 comprises 12 residues. V was trimmed by 7 bases and J by 9 bases, leaving 16 bases between them. This chain's CDR3 is CASIHMGRGQYF. The CDR3 nucleotides are TGTGCCAGCATTCATATGGGCCGGGGGCAGTACTTC.

The chain carries TRBV11-2 and TRBJ2-7; possibly TRBD2 for D (5 bases). Germline V gene sequence: CDR1 SGHAT, CDR2 FQNNGV. The CDR3 loop spans 16 amino acids. The ends were cut back, 2 bases at V and 0 bases at J, with 14 bases in the middle. CDR3 in amino acids: CASSLWRAPSSYEQYF. CDR3 nucleotides: TGTGCCAGCAGCTTATGGCGGGCACCGAGCTCCTACGAGCAGTACTTC.

The rearrangement joins TRBV6-1 to TRBJ1-6; no definite D call. In germline, CDR1 is MNHNS, CDR2 SASEGT. V dropped 1 base and J dropped 6 bases, with 10 bases sitting between them. This CDR3 is built from 15 residues. The CDR3 sequence: CASSEVGGSNSPLHF. The CDR3 bases are TGTGCCAGCAGTGAAGTAGGAGGTTCTAATTCACCCCTCCACTTT.

The chain couples TRBV15 to TRBJ2-7; the D is unclear. Germline V gene sequence: CDR1 LNHNV, CDR2 YYDKDF (reference sequence). CDR3 size: 14 residues. V was shortened by 1 base and J by 2 bases, with 9 bases between the two germline ends. CDR3 protein: CATSRVGLTYEQYF. Written as DNA, the CDR3 is TGTGCCACCAGCAGAGTAGGGCTCACCTACGAGCAGTACTTC.